This T cell receptor beta chain comes out of a study of metastatic and nonmetastatic thyroid tumors. Overall study context: From malignant and benign thyroid patients, repertoires in blood and in tumor or nodule tissue were compared.

At least ten counts were recorded for this clone. Ahead of thyroid surgery, no patient had received treatment of any kind. Authors' methods: CDR3 differences across clinicopathological groups were used to build a distant-metastasis classifier for papillary thyroid cancer. Via MiXCR, TCRdb re-called the PCR reads. None of the V and J calls come from the authors' own analysis; TCRdb made them. Seen here are roughly 65,000 clones, 13% to 15% observed once, and the top ten hold approximately 7%. Germline values: CDR1 LNHDA, CDR2 SQIVND (reference sequence). The length of the CDR3 is 15 residues. Between the trimmed V and J ends, which lost 6 bases and 3 bases, there was a span of 14 bases.

This TCR came from a male donor with papillary thyroid cancer or a benign thyroid nodule (not recorded which). Some clones in this sample may be carry-over from other donors' samples. Sequencing was performed on blood. The chain joins TRBV19 to TRBJ2-2; D is perhaps TRBD1 or TRBD2 (5 bases each). CDR3 amino acids: CASSSGSADTGELFF. The CDR3 bases are TGTGCCAGTAGCTCAGGGAGTGCGGACACCGGGGAGCTGTTTTTT. The full variable domain, rest sourced from reference TRBV19 and TRBJ2-2, is DGGITQSPKYLFRKEGQNVTLSCEQNLNHDAMYWYRQDPGQGLRLIYYSQIVNDFQKGDIAEGYSVSREKKESFPLTVTSAQKNPTAFYLCASSSGSADTGELFFGEGSRLTVL.